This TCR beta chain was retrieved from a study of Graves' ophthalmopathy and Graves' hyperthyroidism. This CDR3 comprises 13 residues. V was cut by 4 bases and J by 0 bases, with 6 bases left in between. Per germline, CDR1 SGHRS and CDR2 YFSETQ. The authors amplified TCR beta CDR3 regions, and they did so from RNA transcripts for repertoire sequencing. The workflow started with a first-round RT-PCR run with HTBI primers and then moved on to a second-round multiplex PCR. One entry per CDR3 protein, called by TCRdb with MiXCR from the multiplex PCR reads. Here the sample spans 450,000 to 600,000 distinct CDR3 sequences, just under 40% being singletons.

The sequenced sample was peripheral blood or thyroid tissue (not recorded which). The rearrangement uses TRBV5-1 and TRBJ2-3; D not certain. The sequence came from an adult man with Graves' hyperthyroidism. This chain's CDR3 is CASSGPSTDTQYF. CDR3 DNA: TGCGCCAGCAGCGGCCCTAGCACAGATACGCAGTATTTT.